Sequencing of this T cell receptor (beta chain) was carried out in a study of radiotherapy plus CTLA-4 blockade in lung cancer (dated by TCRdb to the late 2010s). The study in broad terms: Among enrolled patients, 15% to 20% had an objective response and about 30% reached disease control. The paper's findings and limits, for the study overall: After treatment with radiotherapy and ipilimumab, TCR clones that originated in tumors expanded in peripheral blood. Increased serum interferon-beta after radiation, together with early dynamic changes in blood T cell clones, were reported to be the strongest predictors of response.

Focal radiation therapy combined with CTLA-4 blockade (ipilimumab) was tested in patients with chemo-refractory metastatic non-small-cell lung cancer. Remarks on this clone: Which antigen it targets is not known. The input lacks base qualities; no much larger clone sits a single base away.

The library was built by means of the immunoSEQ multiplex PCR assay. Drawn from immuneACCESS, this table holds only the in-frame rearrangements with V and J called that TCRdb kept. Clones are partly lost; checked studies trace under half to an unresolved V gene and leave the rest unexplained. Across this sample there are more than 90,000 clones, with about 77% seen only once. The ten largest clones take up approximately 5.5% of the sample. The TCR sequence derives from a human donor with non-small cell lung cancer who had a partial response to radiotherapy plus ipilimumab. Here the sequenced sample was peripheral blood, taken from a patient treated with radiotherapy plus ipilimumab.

For the CDR3, the sequence is CASSRVDSNEQFF. The DNA sequence reads TGTGCCAGCAGCCGAGTGGACAGCAATGAGCAGTTCTTC. The chain uses TRBV7-2 and TRBJ2-1, and the D gene may be TRBD1, 6 bases matching. V and J lose 5 bases and 6 bases, and a span of 11 bases separates them. CDR1 and CDR2 were assigned from the germline V gene as SGHTA and FQGNSA. The cysteine opens and the phenylalanine closes a CDR3 of 13 amino acids. Only CDR3 DNA is held: 39 bases, read in frame from base 1.